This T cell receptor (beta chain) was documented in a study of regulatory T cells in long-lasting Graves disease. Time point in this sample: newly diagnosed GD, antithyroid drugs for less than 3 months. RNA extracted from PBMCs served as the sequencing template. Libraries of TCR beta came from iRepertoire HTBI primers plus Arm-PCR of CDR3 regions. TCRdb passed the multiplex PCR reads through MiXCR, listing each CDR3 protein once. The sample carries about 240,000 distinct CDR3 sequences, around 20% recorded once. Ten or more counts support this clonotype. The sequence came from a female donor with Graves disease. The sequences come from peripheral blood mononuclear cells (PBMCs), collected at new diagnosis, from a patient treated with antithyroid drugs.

The DNA for the CDR3 is TGCAGCGTTTTCGAAACAGGGGGCCAGAGAAAAAACATTCAGTACTTC. This codes for CSVFETGGQRKNIQYF. This chain links TRBV20-1 with TRBJ2-4; 9 bases align to TRBD1. The CDR3 is 16 residues long. CDR1 and CDR2 from the germline V gene are DFQATT and SNEGSKA (reference sequence).